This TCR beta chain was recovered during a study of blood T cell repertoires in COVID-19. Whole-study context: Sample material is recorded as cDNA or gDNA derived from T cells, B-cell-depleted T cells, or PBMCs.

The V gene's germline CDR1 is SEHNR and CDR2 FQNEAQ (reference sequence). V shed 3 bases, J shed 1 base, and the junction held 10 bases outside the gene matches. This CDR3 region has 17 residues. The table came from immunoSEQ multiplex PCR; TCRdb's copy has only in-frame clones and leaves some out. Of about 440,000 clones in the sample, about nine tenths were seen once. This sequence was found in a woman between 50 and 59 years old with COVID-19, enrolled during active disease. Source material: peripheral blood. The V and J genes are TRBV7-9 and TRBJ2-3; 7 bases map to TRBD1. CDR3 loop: CASSLVKETGRTDTQYF. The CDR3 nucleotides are TGTGCCAGCAGCTTGGTGAAAGAGACAGGGCGCACAGATACGCAGTATTTT.